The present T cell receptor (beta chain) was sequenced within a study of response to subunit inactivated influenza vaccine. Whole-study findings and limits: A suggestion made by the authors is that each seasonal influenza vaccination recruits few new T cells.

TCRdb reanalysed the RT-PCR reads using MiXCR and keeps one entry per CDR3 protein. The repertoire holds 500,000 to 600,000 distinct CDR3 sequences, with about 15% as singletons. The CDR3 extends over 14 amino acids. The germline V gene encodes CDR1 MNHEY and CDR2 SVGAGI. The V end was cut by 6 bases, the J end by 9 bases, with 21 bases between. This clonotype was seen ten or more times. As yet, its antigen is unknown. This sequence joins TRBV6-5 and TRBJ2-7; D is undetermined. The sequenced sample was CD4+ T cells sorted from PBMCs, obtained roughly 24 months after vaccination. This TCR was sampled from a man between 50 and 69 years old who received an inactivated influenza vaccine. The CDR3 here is CASSSSVASKGQYF. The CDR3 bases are TGTGCCAGCAGCTCCTCCGTTGCCTCCAAGGGGCAGTACTTC.